This TCR beta chain is from a study of OX40 agonist ivuxolimab in advanced cancers. Some clones are missing from TCRdb's copy, which holds only in-frame ones; the method was immunoSEQ multiplex PCR. The sample lists roughly 30,000 clones, roughly 79% occurring once. This CDR3 has 14 amino acids. Trimming took 0 bases from V and 7 from J, leaving 10 bases between them. CDR1 and CDR2 (germline): SGDLS, YYNGEE. This specimen consisted of CD4+ or CD8+ T cells sorted from blood, obtained in a trial of the OX40 agonist ivuxolimab. The sequence came from an adult with an advanced solid tumor such as melanoma, head and neck, liver or kidney cancer. The chain recombines TRBV9 with TRBJ2-2; D is perhaps TRBD2 (5 bases). CDR3 DNA sequence: TGTGCCAGCAGCGTAGAGGAGGAGGTCGGGGAGCTGTTTTTT. This gives the protein CASSVEEEVGELFF.